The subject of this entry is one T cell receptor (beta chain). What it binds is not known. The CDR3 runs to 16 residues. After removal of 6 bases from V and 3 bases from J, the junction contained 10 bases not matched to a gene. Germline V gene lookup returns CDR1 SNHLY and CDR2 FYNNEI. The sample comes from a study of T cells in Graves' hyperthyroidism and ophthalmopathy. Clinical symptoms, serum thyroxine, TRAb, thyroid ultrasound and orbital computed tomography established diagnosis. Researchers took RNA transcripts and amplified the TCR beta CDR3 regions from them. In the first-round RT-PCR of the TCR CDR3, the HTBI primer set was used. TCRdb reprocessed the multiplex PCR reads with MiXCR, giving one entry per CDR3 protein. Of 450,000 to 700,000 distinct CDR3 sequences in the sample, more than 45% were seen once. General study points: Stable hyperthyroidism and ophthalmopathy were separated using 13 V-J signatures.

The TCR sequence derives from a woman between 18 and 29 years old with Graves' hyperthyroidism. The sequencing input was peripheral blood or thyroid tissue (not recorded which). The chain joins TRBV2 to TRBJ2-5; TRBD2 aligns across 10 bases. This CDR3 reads CASRKDSGRKEETQYF. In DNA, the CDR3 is TGTGCCAGCAGGAAAGATAGCGGGAGGAAGGAAGAGACCCAGTACTTC.